This T cell receptor beta chain is drawn from a study of T cell responses to AZD1222 COVID-19 vaccine. Measured with immunoSEQ multiplex PCR; TCRdb has only the in-frame clones, and not every one. The table has approximately 150,000 clones, almost 90% seen once. CDR1 SGHRS and CDR2 YFSETQ come from the germline V gene. V was shortened by 0 bases and J by 6 bases, with 12 bases between the two germline ends. This CDR3 is 14 amino acids long. This clonotype was obtained from an adult who received the AZD1222 COVID-19 vaccine. The specimen comprised peripheral blood, sampled 28 days after the second AZD1222 dose. This chain uses TRBV5-1 with TRBJ1-1; maybe TRBD1 (6 bases). The CDR3 loop is CASSLALRGSEAFF. CDR3 coding DNA: TGCGCCAGCAGCTTGGCCCTCAGGGGTTCTGAAGCTTTCTTT.